This TCR beta chain was identified in a study of T cell changes during pregnancy in multiple sclerosis. This table comes from immunoSEQ multiplex PCR, and its TCRdb copy is limited to in-frame clones, with some not included. The table shows 35,000 to 45,000 clones, with about 92% occurring only once. The clonotype originates from a female donor with multiple sclerosis, enrolled in a pregnancy study. Sequences were obtained from peripheral blood.

CDR3 nucleotide sequence: TGTGCCTGGAGTGATCGAGATACGCAGTATTTT. It encodes CAWSDRDTQYF. The rearrangement links TRBV30 to TRBJ2-3; D not certain. The CDR3 extends over 11 amino acids. V was cut by 1 base and J by 5 bases, with 4 bases left in between. Germline-derived CDR1 and CDR2 are GTSNPN and SVGIG (reference sequence).